This T cell receptor (beta chain) stems from a study of OX40 agonist ivuxolimab in advanced cancers. Study in general: Of mixed ages from about 23 to 79 and averaging 60 years, the group was more than 65% male.

This CDR3 is built from 15 residues. CDR1 is MDHEN, CDR2 SYDVKM, per germline. With 6 bases clipped from V and 8 bases from J, the junction kept 12 bases outside the gene matches. Findings of the study overall: Relatively little clonal expansion, among the lowest observed, appeared in partial responders at 0.1-3.0 mg/kg. In general, CD8+ T cells held more expanded clones than CD4+ did, on average.

Data came from immunoSEQ multiplex PCR; TCRdb stores just in-frame clones and leaves some out. This table has about 99,000 clones, 90% to 95% appearing once. This clone was detected once. Its antigen is undetermined. The clonotype originates from an adult with an advanced solid tumor such as melanoma, head and neck, liver or kidney cancer. The gene calls are TRBV28 and TRBJ1-4; 7 bases fit TRBD1. The sample was CD4+ or CD8+ T cells sorted from blood, taken in a trial of the OX40 agonist ivuxolimab. As DNA, the CDR3 is TGTGCCAGCAGCCCTCAGAGGGGGCGTCGGGAAAAACTGTTTTTT. Its translation: CASSPQRGRREKLFF.